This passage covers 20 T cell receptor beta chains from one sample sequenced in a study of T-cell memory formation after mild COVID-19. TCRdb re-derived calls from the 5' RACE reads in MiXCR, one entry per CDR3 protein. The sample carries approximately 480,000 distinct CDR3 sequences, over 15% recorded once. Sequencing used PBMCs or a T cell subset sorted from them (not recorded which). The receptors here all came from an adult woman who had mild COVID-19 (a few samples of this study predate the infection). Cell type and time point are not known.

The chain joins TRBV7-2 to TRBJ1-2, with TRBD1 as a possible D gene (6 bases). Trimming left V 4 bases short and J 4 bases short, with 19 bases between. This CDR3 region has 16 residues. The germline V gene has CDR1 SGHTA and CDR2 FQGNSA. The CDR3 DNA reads TGTGCCAGCAGCTCTCTTCCGACAGGAGGTGGCTATGGCTACACCTTC. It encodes CASSSLPTGGGYGYTF.

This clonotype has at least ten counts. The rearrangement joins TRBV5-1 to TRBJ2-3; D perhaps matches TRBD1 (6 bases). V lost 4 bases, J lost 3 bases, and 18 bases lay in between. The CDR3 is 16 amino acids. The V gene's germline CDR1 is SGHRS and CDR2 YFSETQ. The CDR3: CASSTAAGARTDTQYF. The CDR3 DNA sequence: TGCGCCAGCAGCACCGCCGCAGGGGCGCGGACAGATACGCAGTATTTT.

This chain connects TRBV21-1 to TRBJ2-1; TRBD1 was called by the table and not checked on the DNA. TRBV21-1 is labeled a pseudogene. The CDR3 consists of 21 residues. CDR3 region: CASSRGPKGRRGGSSYNEQFF. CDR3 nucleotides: TGTGCCAGCAGCAGGGGCCCCAAAGGGCGTAGGGGGGGGAGCTCCTACAATGAGCAGTTCTTC.

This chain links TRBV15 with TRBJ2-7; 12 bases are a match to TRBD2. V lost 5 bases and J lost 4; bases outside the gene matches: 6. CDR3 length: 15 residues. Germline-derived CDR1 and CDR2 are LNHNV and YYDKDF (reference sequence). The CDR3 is CATSVGLAGLYEQYF. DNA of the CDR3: TGTGCCACCAGCGTTGGACTAGCGGGGTTATACGAGCAGTACTTC. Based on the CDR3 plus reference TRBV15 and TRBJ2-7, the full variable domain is DAMVIQNPRYQVTQFGKPVTLSCSQTLNHNVMYWYQQKSSQAPKLLFHYYDKDFNNEADTPDNFQSRRPNTSFCFLDIRSPGLGDTAMYLCATSVGLAGLYEQYFGPGTRLTVT.

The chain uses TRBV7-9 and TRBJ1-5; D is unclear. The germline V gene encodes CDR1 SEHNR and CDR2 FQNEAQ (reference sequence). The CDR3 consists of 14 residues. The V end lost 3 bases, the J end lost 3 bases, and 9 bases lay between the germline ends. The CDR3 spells CASSFPGFNQPQHF. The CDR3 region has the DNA TGTGCCAGCAGCTTCCCTGGGTTCAATCAGCCCCAGCATTTT.

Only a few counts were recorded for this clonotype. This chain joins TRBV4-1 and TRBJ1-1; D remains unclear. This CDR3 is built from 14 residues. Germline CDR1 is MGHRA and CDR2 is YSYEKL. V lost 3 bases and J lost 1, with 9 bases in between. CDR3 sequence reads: CASSHGRGNTEAFF. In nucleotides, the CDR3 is TGCGCCAGCAGCCATGGACGGGGGAACACTGAAGCTTTCTTT.

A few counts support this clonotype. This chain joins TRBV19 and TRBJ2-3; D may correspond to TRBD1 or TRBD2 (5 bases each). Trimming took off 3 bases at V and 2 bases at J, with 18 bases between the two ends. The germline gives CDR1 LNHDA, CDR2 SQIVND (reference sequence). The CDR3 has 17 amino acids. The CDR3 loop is CASSMEVAGPFTDTQYF. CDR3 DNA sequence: TGTGCCAGTAGTATGGAGGTGGCAGGGCCGTTCACAGATACGCAGTATTTT.

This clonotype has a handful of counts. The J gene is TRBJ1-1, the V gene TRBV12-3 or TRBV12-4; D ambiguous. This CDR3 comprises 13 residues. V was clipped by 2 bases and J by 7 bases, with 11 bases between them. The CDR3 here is CASSLIQGSEAFF. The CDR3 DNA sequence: TGTGCCAGCAGTTTAATCCAAGGGAGTGAAGCTTTCTTT.

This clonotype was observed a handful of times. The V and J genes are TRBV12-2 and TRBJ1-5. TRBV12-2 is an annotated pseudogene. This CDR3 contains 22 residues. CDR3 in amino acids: CASRLVWVKGSTIFDSNQPQHF. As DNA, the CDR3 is TGTGCAAGTCGCTTAGTTTGGGTTAAGGGATCTACAATTTTCGATAGCAATCAGCCCCAGCATTTT.

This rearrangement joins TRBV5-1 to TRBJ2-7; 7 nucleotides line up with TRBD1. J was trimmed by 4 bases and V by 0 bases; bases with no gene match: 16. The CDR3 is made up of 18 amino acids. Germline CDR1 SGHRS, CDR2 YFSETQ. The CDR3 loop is CASSLGSGQVSKMYEQYF. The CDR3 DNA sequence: TGCGCCAGCAGCTTGGGATCAGGACAGGTCAGTAAGATGTACGAGCAGTACTTC.

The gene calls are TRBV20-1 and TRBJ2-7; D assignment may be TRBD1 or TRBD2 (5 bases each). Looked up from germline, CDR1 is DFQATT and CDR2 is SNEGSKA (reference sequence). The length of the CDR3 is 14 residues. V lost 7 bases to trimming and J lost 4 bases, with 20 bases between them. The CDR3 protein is CSVQGSLAAYEQYF. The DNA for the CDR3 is TGCAGTGTTCAGGGTAGCCTAGCAGCTTACGAGCAGTACTTC.

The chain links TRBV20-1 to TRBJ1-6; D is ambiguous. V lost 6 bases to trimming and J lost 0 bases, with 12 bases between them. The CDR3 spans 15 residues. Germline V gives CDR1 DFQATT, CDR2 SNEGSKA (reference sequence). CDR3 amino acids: CSAASGSSYNSPLHF. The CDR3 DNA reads TGCAGTGCCGCCTCGGGGAGCTCCTATAATTCACCCCTCCACTTT.

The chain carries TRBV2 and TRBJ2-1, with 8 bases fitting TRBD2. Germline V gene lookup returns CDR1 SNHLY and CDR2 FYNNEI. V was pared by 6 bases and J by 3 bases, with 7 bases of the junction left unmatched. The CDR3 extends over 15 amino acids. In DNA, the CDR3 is TGTGCCAGCAGCGCCATCGGGAGGGGCTACAATGAGCAGTTCTTC. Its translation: CASSAIGRGYNEQFF.

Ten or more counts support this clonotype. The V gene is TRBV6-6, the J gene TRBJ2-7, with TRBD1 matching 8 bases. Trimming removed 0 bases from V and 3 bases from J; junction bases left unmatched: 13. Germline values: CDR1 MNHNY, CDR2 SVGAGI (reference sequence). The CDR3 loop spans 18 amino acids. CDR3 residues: CASSYSTDREVGYYEQYF. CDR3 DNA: TGTGCCAGCAGTTACTCGACGGACAGGGAAGTGGGCTACTACGAGCAGTACTTC.

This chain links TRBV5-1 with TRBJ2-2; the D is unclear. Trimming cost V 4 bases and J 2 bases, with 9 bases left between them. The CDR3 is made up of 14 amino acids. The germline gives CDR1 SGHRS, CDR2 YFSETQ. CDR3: CASSVGENTGELFF. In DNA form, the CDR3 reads TGCGCCAGCAGCGTAGGTGAAAACACCGGGGAGCTGTTTTTT.

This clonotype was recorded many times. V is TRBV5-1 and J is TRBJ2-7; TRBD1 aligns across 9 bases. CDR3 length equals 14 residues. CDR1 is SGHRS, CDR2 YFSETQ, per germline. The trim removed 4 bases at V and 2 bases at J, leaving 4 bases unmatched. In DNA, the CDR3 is TGCGCCAGCAGCATAGACAGGGGGACCTACGAGCAGTACTTC. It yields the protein CASSIDRGTYEQYF.

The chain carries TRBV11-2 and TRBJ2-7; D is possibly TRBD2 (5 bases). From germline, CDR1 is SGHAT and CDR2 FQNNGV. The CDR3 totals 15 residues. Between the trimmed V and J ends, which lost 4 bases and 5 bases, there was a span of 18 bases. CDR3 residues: CASSYRPLGRDEQYF. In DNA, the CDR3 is TGTGCCAGCAGCTACCGACCACTAGGTCGGGACGAGCAGTACTTC.

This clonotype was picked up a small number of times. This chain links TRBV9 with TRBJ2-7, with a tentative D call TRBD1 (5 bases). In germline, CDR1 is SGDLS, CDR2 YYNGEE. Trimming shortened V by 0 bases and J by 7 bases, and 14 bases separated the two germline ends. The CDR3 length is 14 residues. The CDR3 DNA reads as TGTGCCAGCAGCGTAGGTAGGGGAATCGGGGAGCAGTACTTC. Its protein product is CASSVGRGIGEQYF.

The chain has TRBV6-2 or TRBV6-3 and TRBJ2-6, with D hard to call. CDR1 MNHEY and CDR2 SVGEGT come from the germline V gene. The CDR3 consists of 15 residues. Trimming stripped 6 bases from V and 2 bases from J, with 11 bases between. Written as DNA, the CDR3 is TGTGCCAGCAGGCCAATGAGCGCTGGGGCCAACGTCCTGACTTTC. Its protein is CASRPMSAGANVLTF.

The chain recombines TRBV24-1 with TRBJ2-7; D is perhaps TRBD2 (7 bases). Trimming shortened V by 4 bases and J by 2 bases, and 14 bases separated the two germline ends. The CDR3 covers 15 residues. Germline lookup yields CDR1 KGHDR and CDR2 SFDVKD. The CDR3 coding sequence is TGTGCCACCAGTGAGTCGAGGGGGGGTACCTACGAGCAGTACTTC. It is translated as CATSESRGGTYEQYF.